This T cell receptor beta chain originates from a study of Ad26.COV2.S vaccination and SARS-CoV-2 variants (dated by TCRdb to the early 2020s). Regarding the research as a whole: Vaccine-arm donors came from COV1001, a multicentre, randomized, double-blind, placebo-controlled phase I-IIa trial of Ad26.COV2.S in healthy adults. Ad26.COV2.S was administered intramuscularly at a dose of 5x10^10 or 1x10^11 viral particles, either as one shot or as two shots given 56 days apart. The specificity and breadth of SARS-CoV-2-reactive T cell receptors after Ad26.COV2.S vaccination were assessed by TCRbeta repertoire sequencing. The TCR-sequenced set comprised approximately 32 samples: approximately 19 Ad26.COV2.S vaccine recipients, 5 placebo recipients and 8 SARS-CoV-2 convalescent individuals. Trial participants were randomized into five groups of five, in which low-dose or high-dose Ad26.COV2.S was given once or twice, or placebo was given on both occasions. Blinding of investigators to trial group allocation was maintained during experiments and outcome assessment. The paper as a whole reports these results and caveats: Vaccine and placebo recipients had similar non-spike TCR breadth, a finding consistent with the vaccine containing only spike. The authors noted that total T cell responses may have been underestimated by the TCR breadth and depth analyses. The study was not powered for comparison of responses between vaccine doses or regimens. Ad26.COV2.S recipients had higher spike-specific TCR breadth than placebo recipients (P = 0.0014). After vaccination, substantial breadth of spike-specific CD8+ and CD4+ T cell responses was reported.

The sample's treatment or condition label, in plain terms: 15 to 20 received Ad26.COV2.S at low or high dose, single or two shots; about five received placebo; per-sample allocation not given. For vaccine and placebo recipients, the sequenced repertoires came from samples collected on day 63 after the first injection. Cohort 1b enrolled about two dozen adults aged 18-55 years at a single site in Boston, USA, between 29 July and 7 August 2020. Ad26.COV2.S consisted of a replication-incompetent adenovirus type 26 vector by which a prefusion-stabilized SARS-CoV-2 spike protein from the original Wuhan strain was expressed. From cysteine to phenylalanine, the CDR3 is 17 amino acids long. The retained sequence is limited to the CDR3, 51 bases, with the frame set at the first base. V is pared back by 0 bases and J by 3 bases, with 15 bases lying between the germline termini. CDR1 and CDR2 are read off the germline V gene as MNHNS and SASEGT.

This clone was picked up a small number of times. There is no known antigen for this receptor. One base away there is no much larger clone; base qualities are not given. The immunoSEQ Assay was the method used to sequence TCRbeta CDR3 regions. After extraction, genomic DNA underwent amplification by bias-controlled multiplex PCR, followed by high-throughput sequencing. On the study's bioinformatics: To quantify the absolute abundance of every unique TCRbeta CDR3 region, sequences were collapsed and filtered. T cell fraction was estimated by normalizing TCRbeta template counts to usable DNA, with usable DNA measured through amplification of reference genes found in all nucleated cells. Repertoire TCRs were annotated as SARS-CoV-2-specific by exact matching of V gene, CDR3 amino acid sequence and J gene to a known reactive TCR set. The reference SARS-CoV-2 TCR set was derived from MIRA and filtered for enrichment in COVID-19-positive ImmuneCODE repertoires, a step that removed public or cross-reactive TCRs. Drawing on the MIRA antigens, annotated TCRs were analysed further at the level of specific ORF or position within ORF. Breadth was defined as the number of annotated unique rearrangements divided by the total number of unique productive rearrangements, and depth was defined as the summed frequency of the annotated unique rearrangements. Group comparisons of TCR breadth used two-sided Wilcoxon rank-sum tests. Imported from immuneACCESS, the table was reduced by TCRdb to in-frame sequences with V and J called. These copies leave out some clones; in studies compared against another copy, an unresolved V gene accounts for under half, and the cause of the remainder is not known. V and J calls and clone size are copied from that table; D and trimming were computed from the DNA. In all, the sample holds a few hundred thousand clones, and approximately 88% of those were seen once. The top ten constitute less than 4.5% of the sample.

The specimen comprised peripheral blood, sampled in a trial of Ad26.COV2.S vaccine versus placebo. The receptor comes from a person aged 18-65 years who received the Ad26.COV2.S COVID-19 vaccine or a placebo. The chain employs TRBV6-1 and TRBJ1-3; the D gene cannot be resolved reliably. The CDR3 protein: CASSEAVPGTSGNTIYF. The sequence in DNA is TGTGCCAGCAGTGAAGCGGTCCCGGGCACTAGTGGAAACACCATATATTTT.